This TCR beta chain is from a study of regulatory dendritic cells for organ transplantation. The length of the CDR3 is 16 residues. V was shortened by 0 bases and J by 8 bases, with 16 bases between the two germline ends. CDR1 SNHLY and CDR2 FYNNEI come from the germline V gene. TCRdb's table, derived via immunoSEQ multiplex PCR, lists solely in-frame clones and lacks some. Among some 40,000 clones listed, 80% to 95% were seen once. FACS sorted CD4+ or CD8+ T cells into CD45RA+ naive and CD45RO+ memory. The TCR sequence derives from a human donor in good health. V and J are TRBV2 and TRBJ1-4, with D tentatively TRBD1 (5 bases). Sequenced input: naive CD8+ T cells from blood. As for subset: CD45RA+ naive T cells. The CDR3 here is CASSEAADPRGEKLFF. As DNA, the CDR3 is TGTGCCAGCAGTGAAGCAGCCGACCCGCGGGGGGAAAAACTGTTTTTT.